This TCR beta chain was retrieved from a study of blood T cell repertoires in COVID-19. Sequencing used immunoSEQ multiplex PCR; TCRdb keeps in-frame clones, though not all of them. The table includes around 700,000 clones, 80% to 90% detected once. This CDR3 spans 13 amino acids. Trimming pared 7 bases from V and 2 bases from J, leaving 11 bases between. CDR1 and CDR2 from the germline V gene are SNHLY and FYNNEI. The receptor was isolated from a woman aged 18-29 years with acute or convalescent COVID-19. Material: peripheral blood. The chain is built from TRBV2 and TRBJ1-1; D unclear. CDR3 nucleotide sequence: TGTGCCAGCAAGAGGAGCCTCAACACTGAAGCTTTCTTT. The encoded protein is CASKRSLNTEAFF.